Listed below are T cell receptor beta chains from one sample, sequenced in a study of T cell repertoires in cytomegalovirus infection. Antigen specificity for these receptors is unknown. TCRdb re-called the reads with MiXCR, one entry per CDR3 protein. The sample has 900,000 to 950,000 distinct CDR3 sequences; 25% to 40% are singletons. Sequenced material: cultured CD8+ T cells from PBMCs, taken from culture after CMV antigen stimulation. Receptor source: a human donor in good health (CMV status not recorded). Some clones in this sample may be carry-over from other donors' samples. The CDR3 runs from the conserved cysteine through the conserved F or W. D genes are given only for firm matches. Clone size is stated in some rows and not others, as once, few, many or a class when expanded.

j_call: TRBJ1-1
d_call: .
v_call: TRBV12-3/TRBV12-4
clone_size: .
cdr3_aa: CASSFQGSGEAFF
cdr3_nt: TGTGCCAGCAGTTTCCAGGGGAGTGGGGAAGCTTTCTTT

j_call: TRBJ1-1
d_call: TRBD1
v_call: TRBV7-6
clone_size: many
cdr3_aa: CASSTTPYRGGTEAFF
cdr3_nt: TGTGCCAGCAGCACAACACCTTACAGGGGAGGAACTGAAGCTTTCTTT

j_call: TRBJ1-5
d_call: .
v_call: TRBV2
clone_size: few
cdr3_aa: CASTMTGGLNQPQHF
cdr3_nt: TGTGCCAGCACCATGACTGGGGGGCTCAATCAGCCCCAGCATTTT

j_call: TRBJ2-7
d_call: TRBD1
v_call: TRBV2
clone_size: .
cdr3_aa: CASPQRRGDRGYEQYF
cdr3_nt: TGTGCCAGCCCCCAAAGAAGAGGCGACAGGGGTTACGAGCAGTACTTC

j_call: TRBJ2-3
d_call: TRBD2
v_call: TRBV12-3/TRBV12-4
clone_size: few
cdr3_aa: CASSILAGGQEYTQYF
cdr3_nt: TGTGCCAGCAGTATACTAGCGGGGGGGCAAGAGTATACGCAGTATTTT

j_call: TRBJ2-7
d_call: .
v_call: TRBV5-1
clone_size: .
cdr3_aa: CASSRGEYEQYF
cdr3_nt: TGCGCCAGCAGCCGAGGGGAGTACGAGCAGTACTTC

j_call: TRBJ2-2
d_call: TRBD1
v_call: TRBV12-3/TRBV12-4
clone_size: .
cdr3_aa: CASSLTGVTTGELFF
cdr3_nt: TGTGCCAGCAGTTTAACAGGGGTGACCACCGGGGAGCTGTTTTTT

j_call: TRBJ1-1
d_call: .
v_call: TRBV9
clone_size: few
cdr3_aa: CASSVVGVGGTEAFF
cdr3_nt: TGTGCCAGCAGCGTAGTTGGGGTAGGGGGCACTGAAGCTTTCTTT

j_call: TRBJ2-3
d_call: .
v_call: TRBV27
clone_size: few
cdr3_aa: CASNPPGDTQYF
cdr3_nt: TGTGCCAGCAACCCTCCTGGGGATACGCAGTATTTT

j_call: TRBJ1-1
d_call: .
v_call: TRBV7-6
clone_size: few
cdr3_aa: CASSQGWGSGTEAFF
cdr3_nt: TGTGCCAGCAGCCAAGGATGGGGGTCTGGGACTGAAGCTTTCTTT

j_call: TRBJ2-2
d_call: .
v_call: TRBV28
clone_size: .
cdr3_aa: CASRSPVPQAPNTGELFF
cdr3_nt: TGTGCCAGCAGATCTCCCGTACCCCAGGCCCCGAACACCGGGGAGCTGTTTTTT

j_call: TRBJ2-3
d_call: .
v_call: TRBV11-3
clone_size: few
cdr3_aa: CASSQDPLSQYF
cdr3_nt: TGTGCCAGCAGCCAAGACCCCCTATCGCAGTATTTT

j_call: TRBJ1-5
d_call: .
v_call: TRBV7-6
clone_size: .
cdr3_aa: CASSSGLLGDQPQHF
cdr3_nt: TGTGCCAGCAGCTCAGGACTTCTGGGGGATCAGCCCCAGCATTTT

j_call: TRBJ2-3
d_call: .
v_call: TRBV4-1
clone_size: .
cdr3_aa: CASSSIPPPVGADTQYF
cdr3_nt: TGCGCCAGCAGCAGTATTCCCCCCCCCGTTGGTGCAGATACGCAGTATTTT